Sequencing of this TCR beta chain was carried out in a study of blood T cell repertoires in COVID-19. The overall study: T cells, B-cell-depleted T cells, or PBMCs supplied cDNA or gDNA.

CDR1 and CDR2 (germline): MDHEN, SYDVKM. Trimming removed 2 bases from V and 9 bases from J, with 20 bases in between. The CDR3 sequence is 17 residues long. Sequencing used immunoSEQ multiplex PCR; TCRdb keeps in-frame clones, though not all of them. The top ten hold around 4% of the sample, which has 140,000 or so clones, roughly three quarters seen once. The chain links TRBV28 to TRBJ1-6; possibly TRBD1 for D (6 bases). The sequence derives from a man in his fifties or sixties with acute or convalescent COVID-19. Specimen: peripheral blood. The CDR3, as DNA: TGTGCCAGCAGTTTACGACCCAGGGGATATCGTCGTTCACCCCTCCACTTT. Translating it yields CASSLRPRGYRRSPLHF.